The T cell receptor (beta chain) described here comes from a study of blood T cell repertoires in COVID-19. Study background: The United States, Italy and Spain provided the acute and convalescent COVID-19 samples. From T cells, B-cell-depleted T cells, or PBMCs came the material, which was cDNA or gDNA.

Per the authors' pipeline: Quantification of nucleated cells was approximated via reference gene primer amplification. Sequencing used immunoSEQ multiplex PCR; TCRdb keeps in-frame clones, though not all of them. V, J and clone size derive from that table, while D and trimming were established from the DNA sequence. The sample contains fewer than 300,000 clones, 85% to 90% of which appear only once. The CDR3 is made up of 13 amino acids. V was trimmed by 3 bases and J by 7 bases, leaving 10 bases between them. The germline V gene encodes CDR1 SGHTA and CDR2 FQGNSA. This sequence joins TRBV7-2 and TRBJ2-1; weak D call: TRBD2 (6 bases). The source of this sequence is a human donor in a cohort sampled during active COVID-19. Sequenced: peripheral blood. The DNA for the CDR3 is TGTGCCAGCAGCTTCGGGACTCTTAATGAGCAGTTCTTC. Protein product: CASSFGTLNEQFF.